This is a list of T cell receptor beta chains from one sample in a study of regulatory T cells in long-lasting Graves disease. TCRdb recomputed calls from the multiplex PCR reads with MiXCR, one row per CDR3 protein. The sample includes roughly 470,000 distinct CDR3 sequences, about 20% of them seen just once. The sample was peripheral blood mononuclear cells (PBMCs), taken when the disease was refractory, from a patient treated with antithyroid drugs. The source is a female donor with Graves disease. The CDR3 runs from the conserved cysteine through the conserved F or W. The D gene is left open where the match is weak. Rows give clone size only sometimes, using once, few, many, or a class for an expanded clone.

J gene,V gene,D gene,clone size,CDR3 protein,CDR3 DNA
TRBJ2-2,TRBV6-5,-,few,CASSYRGGELFF,TGTGCCAGCAGTTATAGGGGAGGGGAGCTGTTTTTT
TRBJ2-5,TRBV7-6,-,few,CASSLAGGLGGPQETQYF,TGTGCCAGCAGCTTAGCGGGGGGATTGGGGGGCCCCCAAGAGACCCAGTACTTC
TRBJ2-2,TRBV30,-,few,CAWSPWDTEIPGELFF,TGTGCCTGGTCACCATGGGACACGGAGATACCCGGGGAGCTGTTTTTT
TRBJ2-5,TRBV4-3,-,many,CASSQEWARQETQYF,TGCGCCAGCAGCCAAGAGTGGGCCCGCCAAGAGACCCAGTACTTC
TRBJ1-2,TRBV11-1,-,many,CASRLTGSYGYTF,TGTGCCAGCCGACTGACAGGCTCCTATGGCTACACCTTC
TRBJ1-5,TRBV30,-,-,CAWGSNQPQHF,TGTGCCTGGGGAAGCAATCAGCCCCAGCATTTT
TRBJ2-3,TRBV11-2,-,few,CASSSYRRAGTDTQYF,TGTGCCAGCAGCTCCTACCGGCGGGCTGGCACAGATACGCAGTATTTT
TRBJ2-2,TRBV9,-,-,CASSVGNTGELFF,TGTGCCAGCAGCGTTGGGAACACCGGGGAGCTGTTTTTT
TRBJ2-7,TRBV7-3,TRBD2,many,CASSPAAGAYEQYF,TGTGCCAGCAGCCCGGCGGCGGGAGCCTACGAGCAGTACTTC
TRBJ2-7,TRBV7-3,-,-,CASSPSPRRLGPSYEQYF,TGTGCCAGCAGCCCGAGTCCCCGCCGTCTAGGCCCTAGCTACGAGCAGTACTTC